This T cell receptor beta chain was identified in a study of early T cells in non-severe SARS-CoV-2 infection. Study overall: Chains were unpaired, as sequencing was done on bulk RNA from unsorted whole blood.

Many counts were recorded for this clonotype. MiXCR, run by TCRdb on the 5' RACE reads, gives a single entry per CDR3 protein. The table records about 22,000 distinct CDR3 sequences, around 4.5% of them present only once. CDR1 is SGHRS and CDR2 is YFSETQ in the germline V gene. The CDR3 consists of 13 residues. J lost 5 bases, V lost 2 bases, and 3 bases had no gene match. Sample: whole blood. The V gene is TRBV5-1, the J gene TRBJ1-1; 7 nucleotides match TRBD1. The receptor comes from an adult who was a healthcare worker with PCR-confirmed SARS-CoV-2 infection or an uninfected control (not recorded which). The CDR3 region is CASSFNRGTEAFF. The CDR3 nucleotides are TGCGCCAGCAGCTTCAACAGGGGAACTGAAGCTTTCTTT.